This TCR beta chain was recorded in a study of T cell repertoires in cytomegalovirus infection. Study summary: HLA-B-restricted CMV epitopes that are well studied, plus recently identified HLA-C-restricted ones, were used by the study. Public TCR beta signature analysis indicated the presence of both CMV infection and matching HLA type. Regarding the study as a whole: Predominance within the ex vivo response was attributable to HLA-C-restricted CMV-specific TCR beta clonotypes.

The ends were cut back, 7 bases at V and 4 bases at J, with 16 bases in the middle. Germline V lookup: CDR1 LNHDA, CDR2 SQIVND (reference sequence). The length of the CDR3 is 14 residues. Each CDR3 protein gets one entry after TCRdb re-called the reads with MiXCR. The sample contains some 500,000 distinct CDR3 sequences, roughly a third of which appear only once. Comments on this clonotype: What it binds is not known.

The chain couples TRBV19 to TRBJ1-1, with D possibly matching TRBD1 (5 bases). The sequence was obtained from a human donor in good health (CMV status not recorded). Some clones in this sample may be carry-over from other donors' samples. Specimen: cultured PBMCs, collected from culture after CMV antigen stimulation. Written as DNA, the CDR3 is TGTGCCAGTACCCCGGGAGGGGCGGGCACTGAAGCTTTCTTT. This codes for CASTPGGAGTEAFF.